Reported below is one TCR beta chain. This specimen belongs to a study of blood T cell repertoires in COVID-19. The CDR3 extends over 19 amino acids. Under the authors' procedure: Reference gene primer amplification in the assay estimated nucleated cell counts. Clones were read by immunoSEQ multiplex PCR, and TCRdb kept only the in-frame ones, dropping some. V and J calls and clone size are as listed in that table; D and trimming were resolved from the DNA. Here the sample spans about 120,000 clones, approximately 90% being singletons. Material for sequencing was peripheral blood. This clonotype originated in a man between 65 and 85 years old with active or convalescent COVID-19. The rearrangement links TRBV21-1 to TRBJ2-6; the table calls TRBD1, which could not be checked here. TRBV21-1 counts as a pseudogene. The CDR3 DNA follows: TGTGCCAGCAGCAAAGATTCGACAGGCGAGATCTCTGGGGCCAACGTCCTGACTTTC. Protein sequence: CASSKDSTGEISGANVLTF.